The present TCR beta chain was sequenced within a study of blood T cell repertoires in COVID-19. Study overall: Samples representing acute and convalescent COVID-19 were sourced from the United States, Italy and Spain. The cDNA or gDNA used as material had been derived from T cells, B-cell-depleted T cells, or PBMCs.

Authors' analysis steps: Estimation of nucleated cell counts was performed using reference gene primer amplification. The data were produced by immunoSEQ multiplex PCR, yet TCRdb's version contains in-frame clones alone and is incomplete. V and J calls plus clone size are reproduced from that table; the DNA served to infer D and trimming. Among about 170,000 clones listed, roughly four fifths were seen once. V lost 5 bases, J lost 5 bases, and 10 bases stayed unmatched. CDR3 size: 15 residues. The germline CDR1 and CDR2 sequences are SGHAT and FQNNGV. The clonotype originates from a woman at least 80 years old with acute or convalescent COVID-19. The rearrangement uses TRBV11-2 and TRBJ2-5, with 8 bases lining up with TRBD1. The sequencing input was peripheral blood. CDR3 region: CASSRPGQGRETQYF. The CDR3 nucleotides are TGTGCCAGCAGCCGACCCGGACAGGGACGGGAGACCCAGTACTTC.